This T cell receptor (beta chain) was obtained from a study of cytomegalovirus exposure and HLA in healthy donors (dated by TCRdb to between 2016 and 2019). Broadly, across the study: The roughly 700 repertoires of the first cohort and the 95 to 150 validation repertoires were produced on the same platform, according to a later analysis. High-throughput TCR immunosequencing, statistical association of individual TCRs with disease status, and machine learning were combined to predict cytomegalovirus infection status. Besides the first cohort of around 670 subjects, a separate validation cohort made up of over a hundred different subjects was used. The study aimed to test whether cataloging public T cell receptors could reveal signatures of past pathogen exposure.

The research as a whole found: The classifier was reported to diagnose cytomegalovirus status with high specificity and sensitivity in both the original cohort and the validation cohort. Subsequent analysis determined that TCRs grouped into clusters in the first cohort also showed a tendency toward co-occurrence across the roughly 120 validation repertoires, and roughly 94% of cluster scores exceeded 0. The study listed approximately 160 TCR beta chains as associated with cytomegalovirus. In vitro tests confirmed that a few of the cytomegalovirus-associated TCR beta chains recognize cytomegalovirus antigens. A later analysis lacked HLA typing for the validation cohort, so it scored co-occurrence in that cohort across all 120 repertoires. Most TCR sequences were observed very rarely across donors, whereas some public TCRs were present in many individuals. According to the authors, the approach could potentially be generalized to other disease states and immunological phenotypes.

The library was generated by the immunoSEQ multiplex PCR assay. Regarding the original processing steps: A statistical classification framework was developed to diagnose cytomegalovirus status using the catalog of TCR beta chain sequences. Drawn from immuneACCESS, this table holds only the in-frame rearrangements with V and J called that TCRdb kept. Clones are partly lost; checked studies trace under half to an unresolved V gene and leave the rest unexplained. V and J calls and clone size are given by that table; D and trimming were obtained from the DNA. This sample holds 220,000 or so clones; roughly 84% were observed only once. The ten largest clones capture over 12% of the sample. The germline V gene supplies CDR1 KGHSH and CDR2 LQKENI. V and J are trimmed by 0 bases and 6 bases, and the gene matches miss 10 bases of the junction. The CDR3 starts with the cysteine, ends with the phenylalanine, and has 16 residues. This entry keeps only the CDR3 DNA: 48 bases, framed from base 1.

The donors were included in the validation cohort of some 110 subjects, a group kept apart from the roughly 610-subject first cohort. Notes on this clone: Its target antigen remains unknown. Per-base qualities were not stored, and no clone one base away is much larger.

The receptor chain draws on TRBV18 and TRBJ2-7; TRBD2 lines up with 8 middle nucleotides. Sequencing used PBMCs. The clonotype originates from a woman in her thirties in good health and CMV-seropositive. The CDR3 protein sequence reads: CASSPPGSGTEREQYF. Read as DNA, the sequence is TGTGCCAGCTCACCACCGGGTAGCGGGACCGAACGCGAGCAGTACTTC.